This T cell receptor beta chain was found in a study of T-cell reconstitution after alpha-beta-depleted transplantation in children. During its preparation, the TCRbeta library received unique molecular identifiers. TCRdb called the PCR reads again in MiXCR, with one record for every CDR3 protein. The table records 200,000 to 250,000 distinct CDR3 sequences, 7.5% to 9.5% of them present only once. The CDR3 has 16 amino acids. The trim removed 0 bases at V and 7 bases at J, leaving 11 bases unmatched. Germline values: CDR1 DFQATT, CDR2 SNEGSKA (reference sequence). This clonotype came up a few times. The rearrangement uses TRBV20-1 and TRBJ2-1; 8 bases fit TRBD2. The source material was PBMCs, mostly from graft donor cells, sampled 180 days after TCRalphabeta/CD19-depleted stem cell transplant. This TCR was sampled from a male patient aged 10 to 17 who had a stem cell transplant for acute lymphoblastic leukemia, so the T cells may come from the graft donor. The chain's CDR3 is CSARDWSGGRKNEQFF. The CDR3 DNA follows: TGCAGTGCTAGAGATTGGAGCGGGGGACGGAAAAATGAGCAGTTCTTC.